This record concerns one TCR beta chain sequence. Its cognate antigen is unknown. Sequencing used immunoSEQ multiplex PCR; TCRdb keeps in-frame clones, though not all of them. Here the sample spans about 150,000 clones, approximately 86% being singletons. The sample comes from a study of cytomegalovirus exposure and HLA in healthy donors. At the level of the study: According to later analysis, the same platform produced the roughly 110 validation and several hundred first-cohort repertoires.

General study results and limits: The TCR clusters that emerged in the first cohort tended, a later analysis found, to co-occur in the 120 or so validation repertoires. High specificity and sensitivity for cytomegalovirus status were reported for the classifier.

Germline V CDR1 and CDR2: SGHRS, YFSETQ. Trimming shortened V by 5 bases and J by 3 bases, and 5 bases separated the two germline ends. This CDR3 comprises 11 residues. The chain has TRBV5-1 and TRBJ2-5, with D hard to call. The source of this sequence is a man aged 18 to 30 in good health and CMV-seropositive. Sequenced sample: PBMCs. The CDR3 here is CASRIEETQYF. The CDR3 region has the DNA TGCGCCAGCAGGATAGAAGAGACCCAGTACTTC.